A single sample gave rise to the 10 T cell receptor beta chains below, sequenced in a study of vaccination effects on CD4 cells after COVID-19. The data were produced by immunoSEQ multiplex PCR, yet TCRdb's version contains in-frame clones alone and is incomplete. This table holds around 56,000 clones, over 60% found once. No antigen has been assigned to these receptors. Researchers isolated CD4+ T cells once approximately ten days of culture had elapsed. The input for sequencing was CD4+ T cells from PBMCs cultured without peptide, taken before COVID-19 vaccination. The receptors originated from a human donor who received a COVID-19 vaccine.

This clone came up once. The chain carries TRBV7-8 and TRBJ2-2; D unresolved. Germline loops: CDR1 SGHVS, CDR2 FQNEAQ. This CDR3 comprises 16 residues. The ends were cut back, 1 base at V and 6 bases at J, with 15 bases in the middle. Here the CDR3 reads CASSLDNVGRAGELFF. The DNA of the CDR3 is TGTGCCAGCAGCTTAGACAACGTTGGGCGCGCCGGGGAGCTGTTTTTT.

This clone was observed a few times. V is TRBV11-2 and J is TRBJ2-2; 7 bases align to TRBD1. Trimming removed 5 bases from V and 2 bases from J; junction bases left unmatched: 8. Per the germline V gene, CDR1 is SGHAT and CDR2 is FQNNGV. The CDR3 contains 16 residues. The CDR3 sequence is CASSRQGWGNTGELFF. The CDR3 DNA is TGTGCCAGCAGCCGACAGGGTTGGGGAAACACCGGGGAGCTGTTTTTT.

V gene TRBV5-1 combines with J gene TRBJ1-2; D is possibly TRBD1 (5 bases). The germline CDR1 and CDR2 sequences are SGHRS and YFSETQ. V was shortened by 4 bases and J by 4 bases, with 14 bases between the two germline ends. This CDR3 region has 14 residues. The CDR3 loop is CASSETGPGYGYTF. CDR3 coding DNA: TGCGCCAGCAGCGAAACGGGGCCTGGCTATGGCTACACCTTC.

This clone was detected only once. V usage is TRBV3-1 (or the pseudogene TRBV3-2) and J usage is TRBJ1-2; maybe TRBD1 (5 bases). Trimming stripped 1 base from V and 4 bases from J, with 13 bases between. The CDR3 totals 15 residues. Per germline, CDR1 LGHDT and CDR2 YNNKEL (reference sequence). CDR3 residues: CASSQAQGGSYGYTF. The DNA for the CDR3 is TGTGCCAGCAGCCAAGCCCAGGGAGGTTCCTATGGCTACACCTTC.

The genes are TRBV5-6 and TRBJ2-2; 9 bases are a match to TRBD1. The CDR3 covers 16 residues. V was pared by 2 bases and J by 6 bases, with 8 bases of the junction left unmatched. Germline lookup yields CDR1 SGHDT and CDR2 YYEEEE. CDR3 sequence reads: CASSLTGGPKAGELFF. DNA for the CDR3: TGTGCCAGCAGCTTAACAGGGGGCCCCAAGGCCGGGGAGCTGTTTTTT.

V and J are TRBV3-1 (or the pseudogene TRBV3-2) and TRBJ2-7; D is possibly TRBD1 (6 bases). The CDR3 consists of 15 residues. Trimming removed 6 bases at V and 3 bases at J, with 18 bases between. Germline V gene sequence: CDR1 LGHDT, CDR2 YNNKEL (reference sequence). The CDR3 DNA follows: TGTGCCAGCAGTCCAGGAAAGGGCAGGGGCTACGAGCAGTACGTC. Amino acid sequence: CASSPGKGRGYEQYV.

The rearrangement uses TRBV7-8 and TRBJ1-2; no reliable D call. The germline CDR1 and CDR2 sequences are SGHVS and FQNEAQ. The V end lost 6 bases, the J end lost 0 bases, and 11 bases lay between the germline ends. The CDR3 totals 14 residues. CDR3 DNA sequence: TGTGCCAGCAGGTCAATGGCCGCTAACTATGGCTACACCTTC. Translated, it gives CASRSMAANYGYTF.

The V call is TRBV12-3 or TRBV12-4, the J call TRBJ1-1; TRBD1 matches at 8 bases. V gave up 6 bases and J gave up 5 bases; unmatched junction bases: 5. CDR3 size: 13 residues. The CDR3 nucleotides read TGTGCCAGCAGCCAGGGGGCGCGGACTGAAGCTTTCTTT. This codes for CASSQGARTEAFF.

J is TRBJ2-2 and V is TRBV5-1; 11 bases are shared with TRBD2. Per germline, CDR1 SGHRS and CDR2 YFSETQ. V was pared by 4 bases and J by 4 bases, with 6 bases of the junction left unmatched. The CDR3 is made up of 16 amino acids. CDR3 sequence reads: CASSTLAGGLTGELFF. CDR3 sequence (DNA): TGCGCCAGCAGCACCCTAGCGGGGGGCCTCACCGGGGAGCTGTTTTTT.

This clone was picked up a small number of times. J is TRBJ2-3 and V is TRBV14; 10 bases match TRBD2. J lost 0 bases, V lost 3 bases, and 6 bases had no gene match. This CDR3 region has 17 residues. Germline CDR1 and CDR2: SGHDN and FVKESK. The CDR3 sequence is CASSHPLTSGSTDTQYF. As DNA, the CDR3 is TGTGCCAGCAGCCATCCTCTGACTAGCGGGAGCACAGATACGCAGTATTTT. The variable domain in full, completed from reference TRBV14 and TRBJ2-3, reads EAGVTQFPSHSVIEKGQTVTLRCDPISGHDNLYWYRRVMGKEIKFLLHFVKESKQDESGMPNNRFLAERTGGTYSTLKVQPAELEDSGVYFCASSHPLTSGSTDTQYFGPGTRLTVL.